This T cell receptor (beta chain) comes out of a study of Ad26.COV2.S vaccination and SARS-CoV-2 variants. Study-level background: Dosing was one shot or two shots 56 days apart. Regarding the study as a whole: Participants in the vaccine arm had higher spike-specific TCR breadth; placebo recipients had lower.

As regards this clone: Its specificity is not known.

Clones were read by immunoSEQ multiplex PCR, and TCRdb kept only the in-frame ones, dropping some. The sample has 350,000 to 500,000 clones; about 91% are singletons. Treatment given: some 19 received Ad26.COV2.S at low or high dose, single or two shots; roughly five received placebo; per-sample allocation not given. Samples came from day 63 after the first vaccine or placebo injection. Ad26 vector vaccine expressed Wuhan-strain SARS-CoV-2 spike. The sequencing here drew on peripheral blood, taken in a trial of Ad26.COV2.S vaccine versus placebo. This clonotype was sampled from a person between 18 and 60 years old who received the Ad26.COV2.S COVID-19 vaccine or a placebo.

The CDR3 DNA is TGTGCCAGCAGCCCGACCACTACAGCGGGAGCCTTCACCGGGGAGCTGTTTTTT. This codes for CASSPTTTAGAFTGELFF. The chain employs TRBV11-2 and TRBJ2-2; 8 bases match TRBD2. The CDR3 covers 18 residues. Germline V gives CDR1 SGHAT, CDR2 FQNNGV. J gave up 4 bases and V 5 bases, and 15 bases lay outside the gene matches.